The present T cell receptor (beta chain) was sequenced within a study of T cell repertoires in cytomegalovirus infection. Trimming took 5 bases from V and 9 from J; bases not matched to a gene: 13. CDR1 and CDR2 from the germline V gene are SEHNR and FQNEAQ (reference sequence). This CDR3 is 15 amino acids long. This clonotype was picked up many times. Its cognate antigen is unknown. Each CDR3 protein gets one entry after TCRdb re-called the reads with MiXCR. The sample has around 310,000 distinct CDR3 sequences; 29% are singletons. The TCR comes from a human donor in good health (CMV status not recorded). Some clones in this sample may be carry-over from other donors' samples. The sequenced sample was cultured PBMCs, obtained from culture after CMV antigen stimulation. The J gene is TRBJ2-1, the V gene TRBV7-9; TRBD2 matches at 7 bases. The DNA for the CDR3 is TGTGCCAGCAGCCACGCGAGGCGGGAGCTCAGTGAGCAGTTCTTC. This sequence encodes CASSHARRELSEQFF.